Following are 29 T cell receptor beta chains from one sample sequenced in a study of cytomegalovirus exposure and HLA in healthy donors. PCR used 60 Vbeta primers and 13 Jbeta primers. Here immunoSEQ multiplex PCR was the method, and the copy in TCRdb shows in-frame clones only, minus some. This listing includes roughly 100,000 clones. The sequencing sample was made of PBMCs. These receptors were taken from a man aged 35 to 55 in good health and CMV-seronegative.

This chain uses TRBV7-8 with TRBJ2-6, with 7 bases lining up with TRBD1. Germline V gene lookup returns CDR1 SGHVS and CDR2 FQNEAQ. The CDR3 totals 18 residues. J was trimmed by 0 bases and V by 5 bases; bases with no gene match: 10. The CDR3 loop is CASSPYRGYSSGANVLTF. The CDR3 DNA follows: TGTGCCAGCAGCCCGTACAGGGGCTACAGCTCTGGGGCCAACGTCCTGACTTTC.

The V call is TRBV9, the J call TRBJ2-1, with unresolved D. Trimming took off 3 bases at V and 5 bases at J, with 3 bases between the two ends. CDR3 size: 11 residues. The V gene's germline CDR1 is SGDLS and CDR2 YYNGEE. For the CDR3, the DNA is TGTGCCAGCAGCGGCGACAATGAGCAGTTCTTC. Its protein is CASSGDNEQFF.

The chain is built from TRBV5-4 and TRBJ2-7; 8 nucleotides match TRBD1. The length of the CDR3 is 15 residues. Germline CDR1 reads SGHNT; CDR2 reads YYREEE (reference sequence). With 4 bases clipped from V and 4 bases from J, the junction kept 10 bases outside the gene matches. CDR3 sequence reads: CASSKGQGESYEQYF. The DNA for the CDR3 is TGTGCCAGCAGCAAAGGACAGGGTGAATCTTACGAGCAGTACTTC.

This chain connects TRBV15 to TRBJ1-5; 7 positions agree with TRBD1. Trimming removed 4 bases from V and 2 bases from J; junction bases left unmatched: 2. The germline V gene encodes CDR1 LNHNV and CDR2 YYDKDF (reference sequence). CDR3 length: 14 residues. The CDR3 is CATSKGQGNQPQHF. In DNA, the CDR3 is TGTGCCACCAGCAAAGGACAGGGCAATCAGCCCCAGCATTTT. Full variable domain (rest looked up from reference TRBV15 and TRBJ1-5): DAMVIQNPRYQVTQFGKPVTLSCSQTLNHNVMYWYQQKSSQAPKLLFHYYDKDFNNEADTPDNFQSRRPNTSFCFLDIRSPGLGDTAMYLCATSKGQGNQPQHFGDGTRLSIL.

The V and J genes are TRBV27 and TRBJ2-3, with 7 bases matching TRBD2. J lost 8 bases, V lost 4 bases, and 6 bases had no gene match. This CDR3 spans 13 amino acids. CDR1 and CDR2 (germline): MNHEY, SMNVEV (reference sequence). The CDR3, as DNA: TGTGCCAGCAGTTCTGGACTAGATCTTACGCAGTATTTT. Amino acid sequence: CASSSGLDLTQYF.

The rearrangement joins TRBV23-1 to TRBJ2-1; the D gene is possibly TRBD2 (5 bases). TRBV23-1 is flagged as an ORF with uncertain function. The CDR3 extends over 12 amino acids. V was cut by 3 bases and J by 10 bases, with 10 bases left in between. CDR3 region: CASSQGDREQFF. CDR3 in DNA: TGCGCCAGCAGTCAGGGAGATCGAGAGCAGTTCTTC.

This chain connects TRBV19 to TRBJ1-1; D perhaps matches TRBD1 (6 bases). Germline CDR1 and CDR2: LNHDA and SQIVND (reference sequence). Deletions cut 6 bases from V and 2 bases from J, with 16 bases between. CDR3 length: 15 amino acids. The CDR3 sequence: CASRTGTKYNTEAFF. The CDR3 DNA follows: TGTGCCAGTAGAACCGGGACAAAATATAACACTGAAGCTTTCTTT.

The chain joins TRBV4-3 to TRBJ1-3; the D is unclear. V lost 0 bases and J lost 9, with 15 bases in between. Germline lookup yields CDR1 LGHNA and CDR2 YSLEER. The CDR3 has 15 residues. The CDR3 nucleotides read TGCGCCAGCAGCCAAGATTCGGCCTACCCGGGCACCATATATTTT. This encodes CASSQDSAYPGTIYF.

The V gene is TRBV11-2, the J gene TRBJ2-7; D perhaps matches TRBD2 (5 bases). The CDR3 loop spans 12 amino acids. Trimming stripped 8 bases from V and 1 base from J, with 9 bases between. Germline CDR1 SGHAT, CDR2 FQNNGV. CDR3 DNA sequence: TGTGCCAGCCGCTCGGGATCCTACGAGCAGTACTTC. Residues: CASRSGSYEQYF. The whole variable domain, remainder taken from reference TRBV11-2 and TRBJ2-7, is EAGVAQSPRYKIIEKRQSVAFWCNPISGHATLYWYQQILGQGPKLLIQFQNNGVVDDSQLPKDRFSAERLKGVDSTLKIQPAKLEDSAVYLCASRSGSYEQYFGPGTRLTVT.

This chain joins TRBV11-2 and TRBJ2-5, with TRBD2 identical over 8 bases. Per the germline V gene, CDR1 is SGHAT and CDR2 is FQNNGV. This CDR3 is built from 16 residues. V lost 3 bases and J lost 4; bases outside the gene matches: 10. Here the CDR3 reads CASSFSLADYRETQYF. The CDR3 DNA reads TGTGCCAGCAGCTTCTCACTAGCGGACTACCGAGAGACCCAGTACTTC.

On this clone: The sample has other DNA sequences that encode this CDR3 too. The chain recombines TRBV19 with TRBJ2-7; 9 bases are a match to TRBD1. Germline V lookup: CDR1 LNHDA, CDR2 SQIVND (reference sequence). There are 14 residues in the CDR3. Trimming at V came to 8 bases and at J to 3 bases, leaving 8 bases not matched to a gene. The CDR3 DNA sequence: TGTGCCAGTTCTCCCGGGACAGGGATCTACGAGCAGTACTTC. This gives the protein CASSPGTGIYEQYF.

The chain links TRBV5-1 to TRBJ2-4; 12 nucleotides line up with TRBD2. The CDR3 has 18 residues. V shed 6 bases, J shed 2 bases, and the junction held 12 bases outside the gene matches. Germline lookup yields CDR1 SGHRS and CDR2 YFSETQ. CDR3 region: CASTNLAGGPGSKNIQYF. CDR3 bases: TGCGCCAGCACCAACCTAGCGGGGGGGCCCGGGTCCAAAAACATTCAGTACTTC.

The rearrangement uses TRBV6-5 and TRBJ1-2; no definite D call. This CDR3 is built from 13 residues. Germline V gene sequence: CDR1 MNHEY, CDR2 SVGAGI. Trimming stripped 2 bases from V and 4 bases from J, with 8 bases between. The CDR3 region has the DNA TGTGCCAGCAGTTACGTGAGAGCCTATGGCTACACCTTC. Translating it yields CASSYVRAYGYTF.

The chain is built from TRBV5-1 and TRBJ2-1; 12 bases agree with TRBD2. V was clipped by 7 bases and J by 2 bases; unmatched bases: 4. There are 15 residues in the CDR3. Germline V lookup: CDR1 SGHRS, CDR2 YFSETQ. CDR3: CASGRTSGTYNEQFF. In nucleotides, the CDR3 is TGCGCCAGCGGACGGACTAGCGGGACCTACAATGAGCAGTTCTTC.

Worth noting for this clone: Within the sample, other DNA sequences also encode this same CDR3. This chain connects TRBV5-1 to TRBJ2-7; TRBD1 matches at 8 bases. Germline CDR1 SGHRS, CDR2 YFSETQ. CDR3 length: 12 residues. V lost 4 bases and J lost 5; bases outside the gene matches: 2. The CDR3 bases are TGCGCCAGCAGCCCGGACAGGGACGAGCAGTACTTC. This encodes CASSPDRDEQYF.

The CDR3 nucleotides read TGTGCCAGCAGCGTAGGAGGACAGGGGAGCTACAATGAGCAGTTCTTC. Its translation is CASSVGGQGSYNEQFF. The chain combines TRBV9 with TRBJ2-1; 9 bases are a match to TRBD1. CDR1 and CDR2 (germline): SGDLS, YYNGEE. This CDR3 contains 16 residues. Unmatched junction bases numbered 4, after V lost 0 bases and J lost 3 bases.

This chain connects TRBV4-3 to TRBJ2-1; unclear D gene. The CDR3 totals 15 residues. Germline V gives CDR1 LGHNA, CDR2 YSLEER. The V end lost 1 base, the J end lost 3 bases, and 10 bases lay between the germline ends. The CDR3 spells CASSQGPPNYNEQFF. DNA of the CDR3: TGCGCCAGCAGCCAAGGCCCGCCTAACTACAATGAGCAGTTCTTC.

This sequence joins TRBV5-1 and TRBJ1-2; D is uncertain. Trimming stripped 4 bases from V and 8 bases from J, with 18 bases between. The germline V gene has CDR1 SGHRS and CDR2 YFSETQ. The CDR3 runs to 14 residues. The CDR3 protein is CASSPREPSRGYTF. The CDR3 nucleotides are TGCGCCAGCAGCCCCCGGGAACCCAGCCGGGGCTACACCTTC. The variable domain in full, completed from reference TRBV5-1 and TRBJ1-2, reads KAGVTQTPRYLIKTRGQQVTLSCSPISGHRSVSWYQQTPGQGLQFLFEYFSETQRNKGNFPGRFSGRQFSNSRSEMNVSTLELGDSALYLCASSPREPSRGYTFGSGTRLTVV.

Note on this clone: One end of the junction fails to match germline, which may point to a read error. V gene TRBV7-6 combines with J gene TRBJ2-3; D is perhaps TRBD1 (6 bases). CDR1 SGHVS and CDR2 FNYEAQ come from the germline V gene. This CDR3 is 14 amino acids long. CDR3 nucleotides: TGTGCCAGCAGCCCAGGGGCGGTGAGCAGGATGCAAGATTTT. Amino acids: CASSPGAVSRMQDF.

The V and J genes are TRBV7-2 and TRBJ1-5; TRBD1 is a possible D gene (5 bases). V lost 1 base and J 3 bases, leaving 10 bases between the germline ends. CDR1 and CDR2 from the germline V gene are SGHTA and FQGNSA. The CDR3 totals 15 residues. As DNA, the CDR3 is TGTGCCAGCAGCTTAGTGGCAGGGATCAATCAGCCCCAGCATTTT. This translates into CASSLVAGINQPQHF.

V and J are TRBV4-3 and TRBJ2-5, with TRBD1 matching 7 bases. Gene TRBJ2-7 matches the end of the DNA better, so the J call may be wrong. Germline values: CDR1 LGHNA, CDR2 YSLEER. The CDR3 runs 14 residues. CDR3 in DNA: TGCGCCAGCCGTTACTCGACAGGGACCTACGAGCAGTACTTC. Translating it yields CASRYSTGTYEQYF.

The rearrangement uses TRBV28 and TRBJ2-7, with 7 bases aligning to TRBD2. Unmatched junction bases numbered 5, after V lost 1 base and J lost 2 bases. There are 15 residues in the CDR3. Germline loops: CDR1 MDHEN, CDR2 SYDVKM. The CDR3: CASSLSGGIAYEQYF. For the CDR3, the DNA is TGTGCCAGCAGTTTATCGGGGGGTATCGCCTACGAGCAGTACTTC. Combining the CDR3 with reference TRBV28 and TRBJ2-7 gives the whole variable domain DVKVTQSSRYLVKRTGEKVFLECVQDMDHENMFWYRQDPGLGLRLIYFSYDVKMKEKGDIPEGYSVSREKKERFSLILESASTNQTSMYLCASSLSGGIAYEQYFGPGTRLTVT.

The rearrangement links TRBV15 to TRBJ2-2; 9 bases line up with TRBD1. This CDR3 region has 14 residues. Germline CDR1 and CDR2: LNHNV and YYDKDF (reference sequence). The V segment lost 3 bases and the J segment 7 bases; nucleotides outside the gene matches: 3. CDR3 DNA: TGTGCCACCAGCAGGGACAGGGGTGGCGGGGAGCTGTTTTTT. Protein: CATSRDRGGGELFF.

This chain joins TRBV10-3 and TRBJ2-7, with a possible D match to TRBD2 (6 bases). The CDR3 covers 12 residues. Germline V lookup: CDR1 ENHRY, CDR2 SYGVKD. Trimming removed 5 bases from V and 5 bases from J, with 10 bases in between. The CDR3 DNA sequence: TGTGCCATCAGTCAGAGGGAGGACGAGCAGTACTTC. Its protein product is CAISQREDEQYF.

This rearrangement joins TRBV5-4 to TRBJ2-7, with 7 bases identical to TRBD2. This CDR3 contains 14 residues. Germline lookup yields CDR1 SGHNT and CDR2 YYREEE (reference sequence). The ends lost 0 bases at V and 3 bases at J; junction bases unmatched: 3. The DNA of the CDR3 is TGTGCCAGCAGCTTGGAAGGACTAGACTACGAGCAGTACTTC. This gives the protein CASSLEGLDYEQYF.

The chain recombines TRBV5-1 with TRBJ1-2; no clear D. The germline V and J ends were trimmed by 0 bases and 8 bases, with 8 bases remaining between them. Germline V gives CDR1 SGHRS, CDR2 YFSETQ. The CDR3 is 12 residues long. CDR3 amino acids: CASSLGGIGYTF. Here the CDR3 DNA reads TGCGCCAGCAGCTTGGGAGGGATCGGCTACACCTTC.

The J gene is TRBJ2-3, the V gene TRBV5-1; a possible D gene is TRBD1 (5 bases). Germline lookup yields CDR1 SGHRS and CDR2 YFSETQ. V gave up 0 bases and J gave up 3 bases, with 8 bases separating them. There are 14 residues in the CDR3. The CDR3 DNA is TGCGCCAGCAGCTTGGCTCAGGGAACAGATACGCAGTATTTT. Encoded protein: CASSLAQGTDTQYF.

The chain recombines TRBV7-9 with TRBJ2-1; 7 bases match TRBD2. V was clipped by 8 bases and J by 4 bases; unmatched bases: 8. The V gene's germline CDR1 is SEHNR and CDR2 FQNEAQ (reference sequence). This CDR3 comprises 14 residues. CDR3 amino acids: CASLRGGGYNEQFF. As DNA, the CDR3 is TGTGCCAGCCTAAGGGGCGGGGGATACAATGAGCAGTTCTTC.

The chain couples TRBV5-6 to TRBJ1-6; D not resolved. CDR3 length: 15 amino acids. Trimming shortened V by 0 bases and J by 3 bases, and 7 bases separated the two germline ends. Germline values: CDR1 SGHDT, CDR2 YYEEEE. The CDR3 nucleotides are TGTGCCAGCAGCTTGGGAGATTACTATAATTCACCCCTCCACTTT. Protein: CASSLGDYYNSPLHF.